The entry below gives a single T cell receptor beta chain sequence along with its context. Its antigen remains unknown. The CDR3 loop spans 16 amino acids. Germline V gives CDR1 LNHNV, CDR2 YYDKDF (reference sequence). Trimming stripped 6 bases from V and 2 bases from J, with 18 bases between. The data belong to a study of identical twins. Study-wide results and caveats: Memory repertoires lacked the insertion deficit that abundant cord blood beta clonotypes showed.

TCRdb recomputed calls from the 5' RACE reads with MiXCR, one row per CDR3 protein. This sample yields some 730,000 distinct CDR3 sequences, of which 15% to 20% are seen a single time; approximately 14% belongs to the top ten. The data also belong to a second study, concerning T cells expressing NK-cell markers. From that study: For several experiments, T cell sorting was restricted to the alpha-beta TCR population by means of an anti-gamma-delta TCR antibody.

This receptor was taken from a woman younger than 30 in good health. The chain links TRBV15 to TRBJ2-3, with D unclear. Sequenced: PBMCs. As DNA, the CDR3 is TGTGCCACCAGACGAAGACCGGAGAAGAACACAGATACGCAGTATTTT. This encodes CATRRRPEKNTDTQYF.